The 21 T cell receptor beta chains presented below share a single source sample, sequenced in a study of CD8+ T cells in alopecia areata. cDNA reverse transcribed from extracted RNA served as the sequencing template. Only in-frame clones appear in the TCRdb table, and some are missing; sequencing was by immunoSEQ multiplex PCR. The sample includes 160,000 or so clones, around half of them seen just once. Sequenced material: CD8+ T cells sorted from blood, taken at week 0. The receptors here all came from a human donor with alopecia areata.

CDR3 nucleotide sequence: TGCGCCAGCAGCCAAGATTGGGGGACAGGGGGAAATGAGCAGTTCTTC. Protein: CASSQDWGTGGNEQFF. This sequence joins TRBV4-3 and TRBJ2-1; 11 bases fit TRBD1. The CDR3 is 16 amino acids. The germline V gene has CDR1 LGHNA and CDR2 YSLEER. V was pared by 0 bases and J by 7 bases, with 5 bases of the junction left unmatched.

The gene calls are TRBV19 and TRBJ2-1; the D is unclear. This CDR3 region has 11 residues. Trimming took 5 bases from V and 4 from J, leaving 3 bases between them. CDR1 is LNHDA and CDR2 is SQIVND in the germline V gene (reference sequence). The CDR3 loop reads CASSEYNEQFF. CDR3 DNA: TGTGCCAGTAGTGAGTACAATGAGCAGTTCTTC.

This clone turned up a few times. The chain carries TRBV29-1 and TRBJ1-2, with unresolved D. Germline V gene sequence: CDR1 SQVTM, CDR2 ANQGSEA. The CDR3 is 11 residues long. V was trimmed by 3 bases and J by 4 bases, leaving 6 bases between them. The CDR3: CSVERSYGYTF. CDR3 sequence (DNA): TGCAGCGTTGAGCGCAGCTATGGCTACACCTTC.

This clone showed up just a few times. The chain has TRBV27 and TRBJ2-5, with D possibly called TRBD1 or TRBD2 (5 bases each). This CDR3 is 17 amino acids long. V lost 3 bases and J 4 bases, leaving 21 bases between the germline ends. In germline, CDR1 is MNHEY, CDR2 SMNVEV (reference sequence). The CDR3 DNA reads TGTGCCAGCAGTTTCTTTCCCACTCGGGGCATGCCAGAGACCCAGTACTTC. This encodes CASSFFPTRGMPETQYF.

Remarks on this clone: Other DNA sequences in the same sample also yield this CDR3. The CDR3: CASSLTGELFF. DNA of the CDR3: TGTGCCAGCAGTTTAACCGGGGAGCTGTTTTTT. This rearrangement joins TRBV7-6 to TRBJ2-2; D remains ambiguous. Looked up from germline, CDR1 is SGHVS and CDR2 is FNYEAQ. This CDR3 is built from 11 residues. Trimming took off 6 bases at V and 5 bases at J, with 4 bases between the two ends.

This clone showed up just a few times. J is TRBJ1-2 and V is TRBV29-1; a weak D match, TRBD1 (6 bases). CDR1 is SQVTM, CDR2 ANQGSEA, per germline. The CDR3 contains 12 residues. Trimming took 6 bases from V and 5 from J, leaving 13 bases between them. CDR3 amino acids: CSVPWQGYGYTF. CDR3 DNA: TGCAGCGTCCCTTGGCAGGGGTATGGCTACACCTTC.

This sequence joins TRBV27 and TRBJ2-7; D possibly corresponds to TRBD1 (6 bases). V lost 6 bases, J lost 1 base, and 10 bases lay in between. The CDR3 covers 13 residues. CDR1 is MNHEY and CDR2 is SMNVEV in the germline V gene (reference sequence). Written as DNA, the CDR3 is TGTGCCAGCAGGACTACAGGGTCCTACGAGCAGTACTTC. Its protein product is CASRTTGSYEQYF.

This chain's CDR3 is CASSPNLRQANEQYF. The CDR3 nucleotides read TGTGCCAGCAGTCCCAACCTCCGACAGGCGAACGAGCAGTACTTC. The V and J genes are TRBV27 and TRBJ2-7; possibly TRBD1 for D (6 bases). V shed 5 bases and J shed 5 bases, with 19 bases lying between them. CDR1 is MNHEY and CDR2 is SMNVEV in the germline V gene (reference sequence). The CDR3 contains 15 residues.

This chain connects TRBV12-5 to TRBJ1-6; D perhaps matches TRBD1 (6 bases). V was cut by 1 base and J by 7 bases, with 11 bases left in between. The CDR3 spans 15 residues. Germline V CDR1 and CDR2: LGHNT, FRNRAP. This CDR3 is CASGLAGTRNSPLHF. CDR3 sequence (DNA): TGTGCTAGTGGTTTGGCCGGGACAAGGAATTCACCCCTCCACTTT.

This sequence joins TRBV7-9 and TRBJ2-7; 10 bases agree with TRBD1. The CDR3 length is 14 residues. J lost 3 bases, V lost 3 bases, and 2 bases had no gene match. The germline V gene has CDR1 SEHNR and CDR2 FQNEAQ (reference sequence). CDR3 nucleotide sequence: TGTGCCAGCAGCTTGGGACAGGGGAACTACGAGCAGTACTTC. It codes for CASSLGQGNYEQYF. The complete variable domain, with remaining parts taken from reference TRBV7-9 and TRBJ2-7, reads DTGVSQNPRHKITKRGQNVTFRCDPISEHNRLYWYRQTLGQGPEFLTYFQNEAQLEKSRLLSDRFSAERPKGSFSTLEIQRTEQGDSAMYLCASSLGQGNYEQYFGPGTRLTVT.

V gene TRBV29-1 combines with J gene TRBJ2-3; no clear D gene. The CDR3 consists of 13 residues. Trimming took off 4 bases at V and 0 bases at J, with 8 bases between the two ends. In germline, CDR1 is SQVTM, CDR2 ANQGSEA. Written as DNA, the CDR3 is TGCAGCGTTGCAGGAGAAAGCACAGATACGCAGTATTTT. Translated, it gives CSVAGESTDTQYF.

The chain uses TRBV5-1 and TRBJ2-5; D might be TRBD1 (5 bases). The V and J ends lost 2 bases and 1 base respectively, with 12 bases between them. The CDR3 has 15 residues. Germline values: CDR1 SGHRS, CDR2 YFSETQ. The CDR3 protein is CASSLTPGPQETQYF. The CDR3 DNA sequence: TGCGCCAGCAGCTTAACCCCAGGGCCCCAAGAGACCCAGTACTTC. The variable domain in full, completed from reference TRBV5-1 and TRBJ2-5, reads KAGVTQTPRYLIKTRGQQVTLSCSPISGHRSVSWYQQTPGQGLQFLFEYFSETQRNKGNFPGRFSGRQFSNSRSEMNVSTLELGDSALYLCASSLTPGPQETQYFGPGTRLLVL.

V and J are TRBV5-6 and TRBJ2-1, with 9 bases fitting TRBD1. Germline CDR1 is SGHDT and CDR2 is YYEEEE. The CDR3 has 14 amino acids. V was clipped by 4 bases and J by 4 bases; unmatched bases: 3. The CDR3 loop reads CASSRDRVYNEQFF. CDR3 nucleotides: TGTGCCAGCAGCCGGGACAGGGTATACAATGAGCAGTTCTTC.

This clone was found a few times. The J gene is TRBJ2-4, the V gene TRBV27, with D possibly matching TRBD1 (5 bases). Germline lookup yields CDR1 MNHEY and CDR2 SMNVEV (reference sequence). This CDR3 contains 15 residues. Trimming left V 5 bases short and J 8 bases short, with 19 bases between. CDR3 protein: CASSPADSYIYIQYF. The CDR3 coding sequence is TGTGCCAGCAGTCCAGCCGACAGTTACATATACATTCAGTACTTC.

V is TRBV27 and J is TRBJ2-7; D is possibly TRBD2 (6 bases). Trimming stripped 2 bases from V and 6 bases from J, with 14 bases between. CDR1 is MNHEY and CDR2 is SMNVEV in the germline V gene (reference sequence). The CDR3 runs 14 residues. As DNA, the CDR3 is TGTGCCAGCAGTTTAGTGGGGGGAACGGCCGAGCAGTACTTC. It codes for CASSLVGGTAEQYF.

This chain links TRBV4-3 with TRBJ2-7; tentative D call: TRBD2 (6 bases). The V end was cut by 0 bases, the J end by 5 bases, with 14 bases between. Germline loops: CDR1 LGHNA, CDR2 YSLEER. The CDR3 length is 15 residues. CDR3 sequence reads: CASSQDGHRLDEQYF. Written as DNA, the CDR3 is TGCGCCAGCAGCCAAGACGGTCACCGACTAGACGAGCAGTACTTC.

The chain recombines TRBV29-1 with TRBJ1-2, with D uncertain. V lost 1 base to trimming and J lost 4 bases, with 16 bases between them. Looked up from germline, CDR1 is SQVTM and CDR2 is ANQGSEA. The CDR3 sequence is 15 residues long. CDR3 residues: CSVEGGSPNFYGYTF. CDR3 DNA sequence: TGCAGCGTTGAAGGTGGTAGCCCGAATTTCTATGGCTACACCTTC.

The chain couples TRBV11-3 to TRBJ2-2; D is unresolved. The CDR3 is made up of 16 amino acids. V was clipped by 0 bases and J by 5 bases, with 13 bases between them. The germline V gene has CDR1 SGHNT and CDR2 YENEEA. CDR3 bases: TGTGCCAGCAGCTTAGATTTTGGCCGGGCTACCGGGGAGCTGTTTTTT. Protein product: CASSLDFGRATGELFF.

The gene calls are TRBV7-6 and TRBJ2-3, with D unclear. V lost 5 bases to trimming and J lost 1 base, with 16 bases between them. Germline CDR1 SGHVS, CDR2 FNYEAQ. The CDR3 covers 16 residues. This chain's CDR3 is CASSPSTDRGTDTQYF. Written as DNA, the CDR3 is TGTGCCAGCAGCCCTTCGACCGATAGGGGCACAGATACGCAGTATTTT.

Worth noting for this clone: Other DNA sequences in this sample translate to the same CDR3. The chain uses TRBV7-9 and TRBJ1-1, with TRBD1 as a possible D gene (5 bases). The CDR3 has 12 amino acids. V was shortened by 5 bases and J by 5 bases, with 9 bases between the two germline ends. Germline-derived CDR1 and CDR2 are SEHNR and FQNEAQ (reference sequence). The DNA of the CDR3 is TGTGCCAGCAGCAGTGGGGGTACTGAAGCTTTCTTT. Its protein product is CASSSGGTEAFF.

This chain connects TRBV9 to TRBJ1-2; a weak D match, TRBD1 (6 bases). V gave up 5 bases and J gave up 6 bases, with 17 bases separating them. The CDR3 extends over 14 amino acids. Germline V CDR1 and CDR2: SGDLS, YYNGEE. The CDR3: CASSDTTGRHGYTF. For the CDR3, the DNA is TGTGCCAGCAGTGACACGACAGGACGACATGGCTACACCTTC.